A selection of T cell receptor beta chains follows, all from one sample in a study of shared clonotypes between healthy human individuals. Method: immunoSEQ multiplex PCR; TCRdb's copy keeps in-frame clones and lacks some. The table has about 450,000 clones, 65% to 80% seen once. The sample was PBMCs. The receptor set was obtained from a woman aged 40 to 55 in good health. Some clones in this sample may be carry-over from other donors' samples. Both conserved end residues are part of each CDR3. D genes are given only for firm matches. Where a row states a size, it is once, few, many or the class of an expanded clone; other rows omit it.

length: 15; size: -; D: TRBD2; J: TRBJ2-7; V: TRBV6-6; DNA: TGTGCCAGCAGTGATCTAGCGGGAGGGCCGGGGGAGCAGTACTTC; CDR3: CASSDLAGGPGEQYF
length: 14; size: -; D: -; J: TRBJ2-1; V: TRBV5-1; DNA: TGCGCCAGCAGCACCGGGACACCGTACAATGAGCAGTTCTTC; CDR3: CASSTGTPYNEQFF
length: 16; size: -; D: TRBD1; J: TRBJ2-7; V: TRBV7-8; DNA: TGTGCCAGCAGCTTTGGGACAGGGTTGAGCAGGTTCGAGCAGTACTTC; CDR3: CASSFGTGLSRFEQYF
length: 15; size: -; D: TRBD2; J: TRBJ2-1; V: TRBV7-3; DNA: TGTGCCAGCAGCTTACCAGCGGGAGGGAGCAATGAGCAGTTCTTC; CDR3: CASSLPAGGSNEQFF
length: 15; size: -; D: TRBD2; J: TRBJ2-1; V: TRBV27; DNA: TGTGCCAGCAGTCCCGGGACTAGCGGGAGGATTGAGCAGTTCTTC; CDR3: CASSPGTSGRIEQFF
length: 15; size: many; D: TRBD1; J: TRBJ1-2; V: TRBV29-1; DNA: TGCAGCGTCCCTGCAACAGGGGACATCTACTATGGCTACACCTTC; CDR3: CSVPATGDIYYGYTF
length: 11; size: -; D: -; J: TRBJ1-2; V: TRBV7-9; DNA: TGTGCCAGCCGGTGGCGGCATGGCTACACCTTC; CDR3: CASRWRHGYTF
length: 15; size: -; D: -; J: TRBJ2-5; V: TRBV4-2; DNA: TGTGCCAGCAGCCAACAAAGGAGGGAGCAAGAGACCCAGTACTTC; CDR3: CASSQQRREQETQYF
length: 14; size: few; D: -; J: TRBJ1-2; V: TRBV5-1; DNA: TGCGCCAGCAGCTTGGAGGGTCCTAACTATGGCTACACCTTC; CDR3: CASSLEGPNYGYTF
length: 13; size: few; D: -; J: TRBJ2-5; V: TRBV5-4; DNA: TGTGCCAGCAGCTCCGACAGGGAGGGGACCCAGTACTTC; CDR3: CASSSDREGTQYF
length: 14; size: -; D: -; J: TRBJ1-4; V: TRBV5-1; DNA: TGCGCCAGCAGCTTGGCCGGGGAAAATGAAAAACTGTTTTTT; CDR3: CASSLAGENEKLFF
length: 15; size: -; D: -; J: TRBJ1-1; V: TRBV11-1; DNA: TGTGCCAGCAGCCACTACCGGGGAGGGAACACTGAAGCTTTCTTT; CDR3: CASSHYRGGNTEAFF
length: 12; size: once; D: -; J: TRBJ1-1; V: TRBV10-3; DNA: TGTGCCATCAGATTACAGGGTAATGAAGCTTTCTTT; CDR3: CAIRLQGNEAFF
length: 16; size: -; D: TRBD2; J: TRBJ2-5; V: TRBV7-2; DNA: TGTGCCAGCAGCTTAGTTCTAGCGGGGACTCAAGAGACCCAGTACTTC; CDR3: CASSLVLAGTQETQYF
length: 12; size: few; D: -; J: TRBJ2-1; V: TRBV6-6; DNA: TGTGCCAGCAGTATGGACGGGTATGAGCAGTTCTTC; CDR3: CASSMDGYEQFF
length: 14; size: -; D: TRBD1; J: TRBJ1-5; V: TRBV2; DNA: TGTGCCAGCACTTTGGACAGGGGCAATCAGCCCCAGCATTTT; CDR3: CASTLDRGNQPQHF
length: 14; size: -; D: -; J: TRBJ1-2; V: TRBV11-2; DNA: TGTGCCAGCAGCTTAGCCCTTTACAGCTATGGCTACACCTTC; CDR3: CASSLALYSYGYTF
length: 16; size: -; D: TRBD2; J: TRBJ2-7; V: TRBV29-1; DNA: TGCAGCGTTGAAGAGAGAAGACTAGCGCTAACCTACGAGCAGTACTTC; CDR3: CSVEERRLALTYEQYF
length: 15; size: -; D: TRBD2; J: TRBJ2-3; V: TRBV9; DNA: TGTGCCAGCAGCGTCACTAGCGGCCACACAGATACGCAGTATTTT; CDR3: CASSVTSGHTDTQYF
length: 13; size: -; D: -; J: TRBJ2-1; V: TRBV6-6; DNA: TGTGCCAGCAGCCGAACCCACAACAATGAGCAGTTCTTC; CDR3: CASSRTHNNEQFF
length: 13; size: -; D: -; J: TRBJ1-4; V: TRBV27; DNA: TGTGCCAGCAGTACAAGACTTAATGAAAAACTGTTTTTT; CDR3: CASSTRLNEKLFF
length: 18; size: once; D: TRBD1; J: TRBJ2-1; V: TRBV28; DNA: TGTGCCAGCAGTTTATTGTCCCGTCGGACAGGGGGAATTTATGAGCAGTTCTTC; CDR3: CASSLLSRRTGGIYEQFF
length: 18; size: once; D: TRBD2; J: TRBJ2-5; V: TRBV27; DNA: TGTGCCAGCAGGGCCGGACTAGCGGGAGCGGGGTGGGGGGAGACCCAGTACTTC; CDR3: CASRAGLAGAGWGETQYF
length: 13; size: -; D: -; J: TRBJ2-1; V: TRBV11-1; DNA: TGTGCCAGCAGCCTGACAGAACGTTATGAGCAGTTCTTC; CDR3: CASSLTERYEQFF
length: 17; size: once; D: -; J: TRBJ1-3; V: TRBV5-4; DNA: TGTGCCAGCAGCTTGGGTTCAGGGGCGCTCTCTGGAAACACCATATATTTT; CDR3: CASSLGSGALSGNTIYF
length: 15; size: -; D: TRBD2; J: TRBJ2-7; V: TRBV4-1; DNA: TGCGCCAGCAGCCTTAGGTCGGGAGGGCCGGACGAGCAGTACTTC; CDR3: CASSLRSGGPDEQYF
length: 15; size: -; D: -; J: TRBJ2-7; V: TRBV7-8; DNA: TGTGCCAGCAGCTTTTTTTCCGGTGCCTCCTACGAGCAGTACTTC; CDR3: CASSFFSGASYEQYF
length: 16; size: -; D: TRBD2; J: TRBJ2-2; V: TRBV7-3; DNA: TGTGCCAGCAGCGCGGGACTAGCGGGAGCCACCGGGGAGCTGTTTTTT; CDR3: CASSAGLAGATGELFF
length: 16; size: -; D: TRBD1; J: TRBJ2-2; V: TRBV6-6; DNA: TGTGCCAGCAGTTACTCCGGGACAGAGAGAACCGGGGAGCTGTTTTTT; CDR3: CASSYSGTERTGELFF
length: 13; size: -; D: -; J: TRBJ1-2; V: TRBV6-5; DNA: TGTGCCAGCACCCCAAGCGGGGGTTATGGCTACACCTTC; CDR3: CASTPSGGYGYTF
length: 14; size: -; D: TRBD1; J: TRBJ1-1; V: TRBV13; DNA: TGTGCCAGCAGATCGACAGGGAGGAACACTGAAGCTTTCTTT; CDR3: CASRSTGRNTEAFF
length: 13; size: -; D: -; J: TRBJ1-5; V: TRBV18; DNA: TGTGCCAGCTCACCGTCGGGGGATCAGCCCCAGCATTTT; CDR3: CASSPSGDQPQHF
length: 14; size: -; D: -; J: TRBJ1-1; V: TRBV28; DNA: TGTGCCAGCAGTTTGGGGGCTGTGAACACTGAAGCTTTCTTT; CDR3: CASSLGAVNTEAFF
length: 15; size: -; D: TRBD2; J: TRBJ2-1; V: TRBV5-1; DNA: TGCGCCAGCAGCCCGACTAGCGGGAGAATTAATGAGCAGTTCTTC; CDR3: CASSPTSGRINEQFF
length: 12; size: -; D: -; J: TRBJ1-4; V: TRBV11-2; DNA: TGTGCCAGCAGCTTAGTAGGTGAAAAACTGTTTTTT; CDR3: CASSLVGEKLFF
length: 15; size: -; D: -; J: TRBJ1-2; V: TRBV2; DNA: TGTGCCAGCAGTGGTTTAAGGGGCGGGGACTATGGCTACACCTTC; CDR3: CASSGLRGGDYGYTF
length: 15; size: -; D: TRBD2; J: TRBJ2-3; V: TRBV2; DNA: TGTGCCAGCAGAAGACTAGCGGGGCACACAGATACGCAGTATTTT; CDR3: CASRRLAGHTDTQYF
length: 15; size: -; D: TRBD2; J: TRBJ2-5; V: TRBV19; DNA: TGTGCCAGTAGCCATAGCGGGAGGCCGGAAGAGACCCAGTACTTC; CDR3: CASSHSGRPEETQYF
length: 18; size: -; D: -; J: TRBJ2-6; V: TRBV18; DNA: TGTGCCAGCTCACCTCGGACTATGGACAACTCTGGGGCCAACGTCCTGACTTTC; CDR3: CASSPRTMDNSGANVLTF
length: 15; size: -; D: TRBD2; J: TRBJ2-7; V: TRBV5-1; DNA: TGCGCCAGCAGCTTTCATGCGACTAGCGGCCCCGAGCAGTACTTC; CDR3: CASSFHATSGPEQYF
length: 17; size: -; D: TRBD2; J: TRBJ2-2; V: TRBV5-1; DNA: TGCGCCAGCAGCCCAATAGCGGGAGGGCCGCGAACCGGGGAGCTGTTTTTT; CDR3: CASSPIAGGPRTGELFF
length: 15; size: -; D: -; J: TRBJ1-4; V: TRBV5-4; DNA: TGTGCCAGCAGCTCGGGCCTAGCAACTAATGAAAAACTGTTTTTT; CDR3: CASSSGLATNEKLFF
length: 12; size: -; D: -; J: TRBJ2-3; V: TRBV5-4; DNA: TGTGCCAGCGGATTAGGGGGAGACCCGCAGTATTTT; CDR3: CASGLGGDPQYF
length: 16; size: once; D: -; J: TRBJ1-1; V: TRBV5-1; DNA: TGCGCCAGCAGCAAATTGACAAGGTCGGACAACACTGAAGCTTTCTTT; CDR3: CASSKLTRSDNTEAFF
length: 12; size: -; D: -; J: TRBJ2-7; V: TRBV18; DNA: TGTGCCAGCTCACCCGAGCCCTACGAGCAGTACTTC; CDR3: CASSPEPYEQYF
length: 14; size: -; D: -; J: TRBJ2-5; V: TRBV2; DNA: TGTGCCAGCAGACAGGAAAAGAGCGTGGAGACCCAGTACTTC; CDR3: CASRQEKSVETQYF
length: 16; size: -; D: TRBD1; J: TRBJ2-1; V: TRBV7-9; DNA: TGTGCCAGCAGCGGTCTGCCGGGACAGGACTACAATGAGCAGTTCTTC; CDR3: CASSGLPGQDYNEQFF
length: 17; size: -; D: -; J: TRBJ2-3; V: TRBV4-2; DNA: TGTGCCAGCAGCCAAGGTGTCAGGGGGGCTAGCACAGATACGCAGTATTTT; CDR3: CASSQGVRGASTDTQYF
length: 15; size: -; D: -; J: TRBJ1-3; V: TRBV28; DNA: TGTGCCAGCAGTTTAGGGTGGGGGACTGGAAACACCATATATTTT; CDR3: CASSLGWGTGNTIYF
length: 13; size: -; D: -; J: TRBJ2-7; V: TRBV29-1; DNA: TGCAGCGTTGCCGGCGGGAAAGACTACGAGCAGTACTTC; CDR3: CSVAGGKDYEQYF
length: 13; size: -; D: -; J: TRBJ1-2; V: TRBV5-8; DNA: TGTGCCAGCAGCCCCTCCCGTCAGAGTGGCTACACCTTC; CDR3: CASSPSRQSGYTF
length: 13; size: -; D: -; J: TRBJ2-7; V: TRBV18; DNA: TGTGCCAGCTCACCACGAGCGGATTACGAGCAGTACTTC; CDR3: CASSPRADYEQYF
length: 15; size: -; D: -; J: TRBJ1-5; V: TRBV7-9; DNA: TGTGCCAGCAGCTTAGAGGGACGGTACAATCAGCCCCAGCATTTT; CDR3: CASSLEGRYNQPQHF
length: 17; size: -; D: TRBD2; J: TRBJ2-3; V: TRBV18; DNA: TGTGCCAGCTCACCAAAGACTAGCGGGATGCCCACAGATACGCAGTATTTT; CDR3: CASSPKTSGMPTDTQYF
length: 15; size: -; D: -; J: TRBJ2-7; V: TRBV13; DNA: TGTGCCAGCAGCTTAGGGAGAGCGGAGTGGCACGAGCAGTACTTC; CDR3: CASSLGRAEWHEQYF
length: 15; size: -; D: -; J: TRBJ1-2; V: TRBV7-8; DNA: TGTGCCAGCAGCCCACAGGGTTCAGCTAACTATGGCTACACCTTC; CDR3: CASSPQGSANYGYTF
length: 13; size: -; D: -; J: TRBJ2-5; V: TRBV4-1; DNA: TGCGCCAGCGCCCGGACAGTACAAGAGACCCAGTACTTC; CDR3: CASARTVQETQYF
length: 15; size: few; D: TRBD2; J: TRBJ2-2; V: TRBV30; DNA: TGTGCCTGGAGAAGACTAGCGGGAGGATCCGGGGAGCTGTTTTTT; CDR3: CAWRRLAGGSGELFF
length: 15; size: -; D: -; J: TRBJ1-2; V: TRBV29-1; DNA: TGCAGCGTTGAAGATCTGGCCACAGGGATCTATGGCTACACCTTC; CDR3: CSVEDLATGIYGYTF
length: 17; size: -; D: TRBD1; J: TRBJ1-2; V: TRBV23-1; DNA: TGCGCCAGCAGACTCCGGGACAGTTTTCCCGAGGACTATGGCTACACCTTC; CDR3: CASRLRDSFPEDYGYTF